These 4 T cell receptor beta chains were all obtained from the same sample, sequenced in a study of identifying expanded T cells in peripheral blood. The table came from immunoSEQ multiplex PCR; TCRdb's copy has only in-frame clones and leaves some out. The table shows approximately 81,000 clones, with roughly 89% occurring only once. The sample consisted of blood. Source of these receptors: a person aged 18-70 years in good health.

This clone was recorded at least ten times. The genes are TRBV9 and TRBJ2-1; D remains unclear. The V and J ends lost 0 bases and 8 bases respectively, with 12 bases between them. This CDR3 spans 14 amino acids. Germline CDR1 and CDR2: SGDLS and YYNGEE. CDR3 sequence reads: CASSVAVPPYEQFF. The DNA of the CDR3 is TGTGCCAGCAGCGTAGCTGTACCTCCATATGAGCAGTTCTTC.

This clone has only a few counts. The chain employs TRBV18 and TRBJ2-6, with a tentative D call TRBD2 (7 bases). Between the trimmed V and J ends, which lost 0 bases and 6 bases, there was a span of 18 bases. Germline lookup yields CDR1 KGHSH and CDR2 LQKENI. The CDR3 has 18 amino acids. The CDR3 coding sequence is TGTGCCAGCTCACCACCAAAGGGGGGGGATCAGAAGGCCAACGTCCTGACTTTC. Protein product: CASSPPKGGDQKANVLTF.

The rearrangement joins TRBV4-2 to TRBJ2-7, with D uncertain. V was shortened by 2 bases and J by 5 bases, with 19 bases between the two germline ends. The germline V gene encodes CDR1 LGHNA and CDR2 YNFKEQ. The length of the CDR3 is 16 residues. The CDR3 loop reads CASSQIPVGRADEQYF. The CDR3 DNA is TGTGCCAGCAGCCAAATCCCCGTGGGAAGGGCCGACGAGCAGTACTTC.

This chain joins TRBV14 and TRBJ2-3; perhaps TRBD2 as D (5 bases). The CDR3 extends over 14 amino acids. The V gene lost 6 bases and the J gene lost 0 bases, with 10 bases spanning the gap. The V gene's germline CDR1 is SGHDN and CDR2 FVKESK. The chain's CDR3 is CASSSSRSTDTQYF. CDR3 bases: TGTGCCAGCAGTTCTAGCCGCAGCACAGATACGCAGTATTTT.